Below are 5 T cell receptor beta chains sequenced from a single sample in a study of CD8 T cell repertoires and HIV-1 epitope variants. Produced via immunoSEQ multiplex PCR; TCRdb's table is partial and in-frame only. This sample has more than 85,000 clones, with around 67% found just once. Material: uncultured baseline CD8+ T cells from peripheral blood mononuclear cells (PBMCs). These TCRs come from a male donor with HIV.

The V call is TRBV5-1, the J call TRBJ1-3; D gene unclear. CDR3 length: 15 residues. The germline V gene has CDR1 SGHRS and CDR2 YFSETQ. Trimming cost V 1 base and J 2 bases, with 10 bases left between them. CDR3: CASSLSRDAGNTIYF. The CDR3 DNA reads TGCGCCAGCAGCTTGTCTCGGGATGCTGGAAACACCATATATTTT.

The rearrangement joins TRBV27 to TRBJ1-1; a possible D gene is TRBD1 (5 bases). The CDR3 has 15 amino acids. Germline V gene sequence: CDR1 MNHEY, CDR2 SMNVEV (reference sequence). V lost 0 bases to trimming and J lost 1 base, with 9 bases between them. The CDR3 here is CASSLSLTANTEAFF. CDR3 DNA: TGTGCCAGCAGTTTATCCCTGACAGCGAACACTGAAGCTTTCTTT.

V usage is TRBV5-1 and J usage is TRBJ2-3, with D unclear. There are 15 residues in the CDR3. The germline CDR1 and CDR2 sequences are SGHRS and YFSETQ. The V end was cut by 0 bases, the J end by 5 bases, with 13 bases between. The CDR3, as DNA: TGCGCCAGCAGCTTGGAGGGAACCTACGGAGATACGCAGTATTTT. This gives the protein CASSLEGTYGDTQYF.

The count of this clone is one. CDR3 amino acids: CASSQDRGTGGRGYGYTF. DNA of the CDR3: TGTGCCAGCAGCCAAGATAGGGGGACAGGGGGCAGAGGCTATGGCTACACCTTC. The chain joins TRBV4-2 to TRBJ1-2, with 12 bases fitting TRBD1. The CDR3 is made up of 18 amino acids. Germline CDR1 is LGHNA and CDR2 is YNFKEQ. Trimming removed 0 bases from V and 4 bases from J; junction bases left unmatched: 9.

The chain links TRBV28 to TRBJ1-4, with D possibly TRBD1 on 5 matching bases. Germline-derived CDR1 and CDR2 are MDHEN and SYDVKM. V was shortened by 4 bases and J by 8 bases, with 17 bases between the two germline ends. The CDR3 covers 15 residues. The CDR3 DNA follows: TGTGCCAGCAGTTCCCCCGGGACTGGGATAGAAAAACTGTTTTTT. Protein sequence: CASSSPGTGIEKLFF.